The rows below give T cell receptor beta chains drawn from one sample of a study of tumor-infiltrating lymphocytes in primary liver carcinoma. From the multiplex PCR reads, TCRdb called clonotypes with MiXCR, one entry per CDR3 protein. This table holds roughly 180,000 distinct CDR3 sequences, roughly three fifths found once. Sequencing used peripheral blood. Receptors were obtained from a man between 35 and 55 years old with primary liver carcinoma and hepatitis B virus infection. Each CDR3 is given with its conserved first and last residue. Each record gives: clone size, J gene, CDR3 length, V gene, D gene, CDR3 DNA, CDR3 protein. D genes are given only for firm matches. Expanded clones get a size class; other rows say once, few or many, or leave the size out.

clone_size: many
j_call: TRBJ1-5
cdr3_length: 14
v_call: TRBV6-1
d_call: NA
cdr3_nt: TGTGCCAGCATTCCCGGGAGCCTCGGTCAGCCCCAGCATTTT
cdr3_aa: CASIPGSLGQPQHF

clone_size: few
j_call: TRBJ2-5
cdr3_length: 14
v_call: TRBV29-1
d_call: NA
cdr3_nt: TGCAGCGTCCGCGTTTGGGGGGACCAAGAGACCCAGTACTTC
cdr3_aa: CSVRVWGDQETQYF

clone_size: NA
j_call: TRBJ2-3
cdr3_length: 16
v_call: TRBV11-2
d_call: NA
cdr3_nt: TGTGCCAGTAGCCCGCCGGGGGGCAGGTGCACAGATACGCAGTATTTT
cdr3_aa: CASSPPGGRCTDTQYF

clone_size: NA
j_call: TRBJ2-2
cdr3_length: 15
v_call: TRBV6-1
d_call: TRBD1
cdr3_nt: TGTGCCAGCAGTGTCCGACAGGGGGGGGGCGGGGAGCTGTTTTTT
cdr3_aa: CASSVRQGGGGELFF

clone_size: few
j_call: TRBJ2-7
cdr3_length: 15
v_call: TRBV6-5
d_call: TRBD2
cdr3_nt: TGTGCCAGCAGTTACGGGAGCGGGGGCTCCTACGAGCAGTACTTC
cdr3_aa: CASSYGSGGSYEQYF

clone_size: once
j_call: TRBJ1-4
cdr3_length: 14
v_call: TRBV6-5
d_call: TRBD1
cdr3_nt: TGTGCCAGCAGGAAAGGGGGCGGCAATGAAAAACTGTTTTTT
cdr3_aa: CASRKGGGNEKLFF

clone_size: NA
j_call: TRBJ2-3
cdr3_length: 23
v_call: TRBV11-2
d_call: NA
cdr3_nt: TGTGCCAGCAGCTCGAAACAGATCACACCTTTATTGAGACGTGAGGGCCATTCAGATACGCAGTATTTT
cdr3_aa: CASSSKQITPLLRREGHSDTQYF

clone_size: NA
j_call: TRBJ1-3
cdr3_length: 17
v_call: TRBV6-6
d_call: NA
cdr3_nt: TGTGCCAGCAGTTCCCCCCCCACAGGGAACGGTGGAAACACCATATATTTT
cdr3_aa: CASSSPPTGNGGNTIYF

clone_size: few
j_call: TRBJ1-1
cdr3_length: 15
v_call: TRBV7-9
d_call: NA
cdr3_nt: TGTGCCAGCAGCTTGGGCGGCAGGGGGAACACTGAAGCTTTCTTT
cdr3_aa: CASSLGGRGNTEAFF

clone_size: NA
j_call: TRBJ1-1
cdr3_length: 10
v_call: TRBV7-9
d_call: NA
cdr3_nt: TGTGCCAGCGAAAGGACTGAAGCTTTCTTT
cdr3_aa: CASERTEAFF